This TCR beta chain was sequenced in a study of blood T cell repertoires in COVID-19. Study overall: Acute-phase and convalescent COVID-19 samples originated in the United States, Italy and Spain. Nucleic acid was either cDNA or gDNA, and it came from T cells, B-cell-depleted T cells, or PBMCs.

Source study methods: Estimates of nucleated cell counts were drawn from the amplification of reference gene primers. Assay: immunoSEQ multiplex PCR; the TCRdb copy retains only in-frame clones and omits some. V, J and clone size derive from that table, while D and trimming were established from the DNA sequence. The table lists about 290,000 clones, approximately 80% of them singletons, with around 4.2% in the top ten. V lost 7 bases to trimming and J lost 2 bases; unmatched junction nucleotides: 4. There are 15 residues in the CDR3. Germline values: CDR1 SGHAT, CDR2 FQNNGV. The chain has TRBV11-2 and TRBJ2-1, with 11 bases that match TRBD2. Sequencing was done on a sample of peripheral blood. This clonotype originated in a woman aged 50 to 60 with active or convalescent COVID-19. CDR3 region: CASTSGLAAYNEQFF. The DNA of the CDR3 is TGTGCCAGCACCTCGGGACTAGCGGCCTACAATGAGCAGTTCTTC.